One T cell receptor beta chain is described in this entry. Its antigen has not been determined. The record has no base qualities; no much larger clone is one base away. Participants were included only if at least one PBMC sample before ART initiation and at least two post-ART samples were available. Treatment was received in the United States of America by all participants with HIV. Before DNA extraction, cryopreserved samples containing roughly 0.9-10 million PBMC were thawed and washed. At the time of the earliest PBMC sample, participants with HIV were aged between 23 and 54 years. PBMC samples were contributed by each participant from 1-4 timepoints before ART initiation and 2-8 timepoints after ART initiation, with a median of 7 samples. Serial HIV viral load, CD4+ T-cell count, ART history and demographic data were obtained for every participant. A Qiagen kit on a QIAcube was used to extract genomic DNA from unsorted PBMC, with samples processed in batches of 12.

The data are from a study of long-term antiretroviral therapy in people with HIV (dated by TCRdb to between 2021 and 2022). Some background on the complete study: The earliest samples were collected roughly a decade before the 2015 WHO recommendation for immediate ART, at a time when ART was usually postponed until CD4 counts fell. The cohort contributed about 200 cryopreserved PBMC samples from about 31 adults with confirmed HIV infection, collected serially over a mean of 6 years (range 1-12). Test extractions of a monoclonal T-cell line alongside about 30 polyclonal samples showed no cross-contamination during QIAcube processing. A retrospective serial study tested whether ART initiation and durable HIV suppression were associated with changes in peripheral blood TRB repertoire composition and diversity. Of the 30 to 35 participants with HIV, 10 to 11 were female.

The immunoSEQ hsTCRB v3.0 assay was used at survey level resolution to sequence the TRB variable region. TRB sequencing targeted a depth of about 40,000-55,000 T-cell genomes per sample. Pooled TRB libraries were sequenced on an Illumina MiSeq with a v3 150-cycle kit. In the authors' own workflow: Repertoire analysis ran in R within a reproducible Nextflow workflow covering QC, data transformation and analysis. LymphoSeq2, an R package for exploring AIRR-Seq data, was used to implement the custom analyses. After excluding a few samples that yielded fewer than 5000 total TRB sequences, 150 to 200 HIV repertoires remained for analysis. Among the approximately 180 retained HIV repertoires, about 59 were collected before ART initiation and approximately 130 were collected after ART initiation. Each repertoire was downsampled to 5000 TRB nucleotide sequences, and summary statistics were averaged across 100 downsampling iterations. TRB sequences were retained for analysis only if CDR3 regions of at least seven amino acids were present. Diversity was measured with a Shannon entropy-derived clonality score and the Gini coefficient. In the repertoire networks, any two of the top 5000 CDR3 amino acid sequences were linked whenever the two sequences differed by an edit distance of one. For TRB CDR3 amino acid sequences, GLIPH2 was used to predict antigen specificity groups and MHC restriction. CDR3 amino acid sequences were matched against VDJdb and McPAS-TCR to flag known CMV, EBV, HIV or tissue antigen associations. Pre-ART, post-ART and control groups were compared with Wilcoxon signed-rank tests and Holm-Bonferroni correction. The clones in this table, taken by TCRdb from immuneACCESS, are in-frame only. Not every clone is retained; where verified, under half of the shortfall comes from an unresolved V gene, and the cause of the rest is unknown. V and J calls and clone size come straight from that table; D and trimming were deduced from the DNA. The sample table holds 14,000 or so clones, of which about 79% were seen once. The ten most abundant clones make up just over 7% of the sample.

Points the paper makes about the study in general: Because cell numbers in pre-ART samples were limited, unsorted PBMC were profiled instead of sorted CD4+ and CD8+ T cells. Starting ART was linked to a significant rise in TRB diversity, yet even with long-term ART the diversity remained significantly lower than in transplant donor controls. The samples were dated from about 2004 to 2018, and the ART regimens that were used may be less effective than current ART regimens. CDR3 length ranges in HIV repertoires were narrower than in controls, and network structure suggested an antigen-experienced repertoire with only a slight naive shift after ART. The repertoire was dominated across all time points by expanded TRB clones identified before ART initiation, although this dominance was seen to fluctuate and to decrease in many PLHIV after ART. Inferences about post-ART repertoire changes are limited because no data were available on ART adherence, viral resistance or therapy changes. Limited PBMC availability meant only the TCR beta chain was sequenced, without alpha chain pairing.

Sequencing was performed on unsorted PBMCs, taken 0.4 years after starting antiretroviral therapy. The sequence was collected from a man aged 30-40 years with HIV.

The CDR3 region: CASSSPPGGTSLPYEQYF. The DNA reads as follows: TGTGCCAGCAGCTCCCCACCAGGGGGGACTAGCCTCCCCTACGAGCAGTACTTC. The sequence joins TRBV7-9 to TRBJ2-7; the junction holds 9 bases that match TRBD2. The CDR3 runs 18 residues from the cysteine to the phenylalanine. Just the 54-base CDR3 DNA is kept, in frame starting at base 1. Here V drops 4 bases and J drops 2 bases, and the junction holds 15 bases not matched to any gene. CDR1 and CDR2 (SEHNR, FQNEAQ) derive from the germline V gene (reference sequence).